These 9 T cell receptor beta chains originate from one sample sequenced in a study of T cells in Graves' hyperthyroidism and ophthalmopathy. Researchers amplified the TCR beta CDR3 regions from RNA transcripts. The HTBI primer set was used in a first-round RT-PCR of the TCR CDR3. TCRdb re-analysed the multiplex PCR reads in MiXCR, keeping a single row per CDR3 protein. The sample includes approximately 690,000 distinct CDR3 sequences, less than 25% seen only once; the top ten take around a third. Input material: blood. The receptors originated from a man aged 25 to 45 with Graves' ophthalmopathy.

This chain uses TRBV4-2 with TRBJ2-2, with D perhaps TRBD2 (5 bases). CDR1 is LGHNA, CDR2 YNFKEQ, per germline. This CDR3 spans 17 amino acids. V lost 0 bases, J lost 2 bases, and 13 bases lay in between. The CDR3 bases are TGTGCCAGCAGCCAAGATGCTTTAGGACTCAACACCGGGGAGCTGTTTTTT. Translating it yields CASSQDALGLNTGELFF.

The gene calls are TRBV6-1 and TRBJ1-3; D is uncertain. CDR3 size: 17 residues. Looked up from germline, CDR1 is MNHNS and CDR2 is SASEGT. Trimming pared 7 bases from V and 2 bases from J, leaving 21 bases between. The CDR3 coding sequence is TGTGCCAGCACTACAACCTACGGACTTTCGACTGGAAACACCATATATTTT. It codes for CASTTTYGLSTGNTIYF.

This clonotype showed up just a few times. The chain has TRBV7-8 and TRBJ2-7, with D unresolved. Germline CDR1 SGHVS, CDR2 FQNEAQ. The CDR3 contains 13 residues. Deletions cut 5 bases from V and 1 base from J, with 9 bases between. CDR3 nucleotide sequence: TGTGCCAGCAGCATCCTGGGTTCCTACGAGCAGTACTTC. Translated: CASSILGSYEQYF.

This sequence joins TRBV20-1 and TRBJ2-7, with TRBD2 identical over 10 bases. Looked up from germline, CDR1 is DFQATT and CDR2 is SNEGSKA (reference sequence). The ends lost 0 bases at V and 4 bases at J; junction bases unmatched: 6. This CDR3 region has 15 residues. The CDR3 nucleotides are TGCAGTGCTAGAGATGAACTAGCGGGACAGTACGAGCAGTACTTC. It codes for CSARDELAGQYEQYF.

This clonotype was detected only a few times. The V gene is TRBV25-1, the J gene TRBJ2-6; 7 bases agree with TRBD1. There are 16 residues in the CDR3. With 9 bases clipped from V and 0 bases from J, the junction kept 8 bases outside the gene matches. In germline, CDR1 is MGHDK, CDR2 SYGVNS. CDR3 bases: TGTGCCAGAGGCGGACAGGCGGACTCTGGGGCCAACGTCCTGACTTTC. Residues: CARGGQADSGANVLTF.

The rearrangement joins TRBV18 to TRBJ2-7, with 11 bases lining up with TRBD1. This CDR3 region has 17 residues. Germline CDR1 KGHSH, CDR2 LQKENI. Trimming cost V 2 bases and J 4 bases; bases outside gene matches: 10. The CDR3 bases are TGTGCCAGCTCACCAATCGGACCGGGACAGGGGGATTACGAGCAGTACTTC. It yields the protein CASSPIGPGQGDYEQYF.

The rearrangement joins TRBV7-9 to TRBJ2-1; TRBD1 might be the D (6 bases). CDR3 length: 14 residues. V dropped 5 bases and J dropped 0 bases, with 8 bases sitting between them. Germline CDR1 is SEHNR and CDR2 is FQNEAQ (reference sequence). CDR3 nucleotides: TGTGCCAGCAGCCGGGACATCTCCTACAATGAGCAGTTCTTC. This encodes CASSRDISYNEQFF. The entire variable domain, with the rest obtained from reference TRBV7-9 and TRBJ2-1, is as follows: DTGVSQNPRHKITKRGQNVTFRCDPISEHNRLYWYRQTLGQGPEFLTYFQNEAQLEKSRLLSDRFSAERPKGSFSTLEIQRTEQGDSAMYLCASSRDISYNEQFFGPGTRLTVL.

This clonotype was recorded many times. V usage is TRBV30 and J usage is TRBJ2-5; 10 positions match TRBD1. V was clipped by 3 bases and J by 6 bases; unmatched bases: 7. The CDR3 spans 14 residues. Germline CDR1 reads GTSNPN; CDR2 reads SVGIG (reference sequence). The CDR3 here is CAWSTGTGVKTQYF. The CDR3 DNA reads as TGTGCCTGGAGCACCGGGACAGGGGTAAAGACCCAGTACTTC.

The CDR3 coding sequence is TGTGCCAGCAGTACACGGACTAGCGGGGCCATTGTGGCCAAAAACATTCAGTACTTC. Translated, it gives CASSTRTSGAIVAKNIQYF. The V and J genes are TRBV27 and TRBJ2-4, with 12 bases aligning to TRBD2. The CDR3 contains 19 residues. V was pared by 5 bases and J by 1 base, with 12 bases of the junction left unmatched. Germline V CDR1 and CDR2: MNHEY, SMNVEV (reference sequence).